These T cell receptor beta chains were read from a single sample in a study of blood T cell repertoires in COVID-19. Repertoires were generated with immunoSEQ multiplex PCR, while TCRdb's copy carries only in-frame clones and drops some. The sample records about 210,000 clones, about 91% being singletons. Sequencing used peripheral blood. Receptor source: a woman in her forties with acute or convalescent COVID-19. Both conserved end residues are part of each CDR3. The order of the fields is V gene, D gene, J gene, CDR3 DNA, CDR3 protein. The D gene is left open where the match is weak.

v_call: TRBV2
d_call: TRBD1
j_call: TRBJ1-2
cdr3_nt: TGTGCCAGCAGTCCCTCCCACCCCGACAGGGTTGATAACTATGGCTACACCTTC
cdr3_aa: CASSPSHPDRVDNYGYTF

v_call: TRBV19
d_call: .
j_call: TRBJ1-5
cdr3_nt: TGTGCCAGTTCCCAGAGGGAGAATCAGCCCCAGCATTTT
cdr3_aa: CASSQRENQPQHF

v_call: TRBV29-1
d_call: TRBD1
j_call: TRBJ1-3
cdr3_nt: TGCAGCGTAGAGGGACAGGCAGGCTCTGGAAACACCATATATTTT
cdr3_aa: CSVEGQAGSGNTIYF

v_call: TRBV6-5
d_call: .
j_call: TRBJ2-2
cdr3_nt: TGTGCCAGCATTAGCTACGGGGAGCTGTTTTTT
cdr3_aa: CASISYGELFF

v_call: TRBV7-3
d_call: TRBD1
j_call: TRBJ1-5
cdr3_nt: TGTGCCAGCAGCTCGGACAGGTATAGCAATCAGCCCCAGCATTTT
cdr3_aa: CASSSDRYSNQPQHF

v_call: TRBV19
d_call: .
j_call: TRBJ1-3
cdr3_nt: TGTGCCAGTTCCAAACCGAACAGGGACTCTGGAAACACCATATATTTT
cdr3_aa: CASSKPNRDSGNTIYF

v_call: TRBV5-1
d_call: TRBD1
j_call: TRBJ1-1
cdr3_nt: TGCGCCAGCAGCCCGGGACAGATCGTAGGGTTTACCGAAGCTTTCTTT
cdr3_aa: CASSPGQIVGFTEAFF

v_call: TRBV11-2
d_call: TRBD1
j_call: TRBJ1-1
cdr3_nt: TGTGCCAGCAGTCGTCCGGGACAGGGTCCTGAAGCTTTCTTT
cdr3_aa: CASSRPGQGPEAFF

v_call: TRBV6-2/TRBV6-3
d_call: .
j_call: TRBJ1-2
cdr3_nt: TGTGCCAGCAGTTACAGCGACAGAGCCAACTATGGCTACACCTTC
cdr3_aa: CASSYSDRANYGYTF

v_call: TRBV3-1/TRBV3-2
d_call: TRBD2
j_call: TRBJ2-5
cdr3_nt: TGTGCCAGCAGCCCGACGGGACTAGCGGAACAAGAGACCCAGTACTTC
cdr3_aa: CASSPTGLAEQETQYF